Below, 5 T cell receptor beta chains from the same sample are listed, as sequenced in a study of metastatic and nonmetastatic thyroid tumors. TCRdb reprocessed the PCR reads using MiXCR. The table lists around 20,000 clones, under 25% of them singletons. Until they underwent thyroid surgery, no patient had received any treatment. Sequenced: blood. The receptors were gathered from a male donor with papillary thyroid cancer or a benign thyroid nodule (not recorded which). Some clones in this sample may be carry-over from other donors' samples.

This clone was seen repeatedly, ten times or more. The V and J genes are TRBV2 and TRBJ1-6; 8 nucleotides agree with TRBD1. Germline CDR1 reads SNHLY; CDR2 reads FYNNEI. Unmatched junction bases numbered 5, after V lost 6 bases and J lost 7 bases. CDR3 size: 14 residues. The CDR3 nucleotides read TGTGCCAGCAGCCCTGGGACAGGCAATTCACCCCTCCACTTT. Translated: CASSPGTGNSPLHF.

The V call is TRBV12-3 or TRBV12-4, the J call TRBJ2-1; 8 nucleotides align to TRBD2. V shed 6 bases and J 5 bases; nucleotides not matched to a gene: 3. The CDR3 has 13 amino acids. Written as DNA, the CDR3 is TGTGCCAGCAGCTATAGCGGGGACAATGAGCAGTTCTTC. Its protein is CASSYSGDNEQFF.

About this clone: This likely comes from a read error, as the CDR3 has no conserved phenylalanine or tryptophan at its end. The genes are TRBV7-9 and TRBJ2-7; D might be TRBD2 (6 bases). V was cut by 5 bases and J by 5 bases, with 13 bases left in between. The CDR3 runs 13 residues. The germline gives CDR1 SEHNR, CDR2 FQNEAQ (reference sequence). The CDR3 sequence: CASSPNTSHEQYL. Here the CDR3 DNA reads TGTGCCAGCAGCCCGAATACTAGCCACGAGCAGTACCTC.

In its sample, this clone was seen a few times. This sequence joins TRBV24-1 and TRBJ1-5; no clear D gene. The germline V gene has CDR1 KGHDR and CDR2 SFDVKD. CDR3 length equals 14 residues. V shed 3 bases and J shed 2 bases, with 7 bases lying between them. The CDR3 bases are TGTGCCACCAGTGATCCCGGGGGCAATCAGCCCCAGCATTTT. This gives the protein CATSDPGGNQPQHF.

Concerning this clone itself: This may stem from a read error, because a much larger clone lies one nucleotide away. Other DNA sequences in the same sample also yield this CDR3. This chain connects TRBV10-3 to TRBJ1-1, with TRBD1 matching 7 bases. After removal of 3 bases from V and 6 bases from J, the junction contained 10 bases not matched to a gene. Germline CDR1 ENHRY, CDR2 SYGVKD. CDR3 length equals 15 residues. This CDR3 reads CAISDKGAGRAEAFF. The CDR3 DNA reads TGTGCCATCAGTGACAAGGGGGCAGGTCGGGCTGAAGCTTTCTTT.